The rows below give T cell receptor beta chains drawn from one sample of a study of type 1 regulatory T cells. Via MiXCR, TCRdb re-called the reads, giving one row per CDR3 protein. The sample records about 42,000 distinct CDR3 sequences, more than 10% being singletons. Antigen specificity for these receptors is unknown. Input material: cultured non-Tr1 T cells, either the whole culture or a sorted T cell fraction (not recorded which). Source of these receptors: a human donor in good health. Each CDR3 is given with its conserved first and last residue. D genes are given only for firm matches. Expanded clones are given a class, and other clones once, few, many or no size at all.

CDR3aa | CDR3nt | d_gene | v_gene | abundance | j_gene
CSAERQENTGELFF | TGCAGTGCTGAAAGGCAGGAGAACACCGGGGAGCTGTTTTTT | - | TRBV20-1 | few | TRBJ2-2
CASSEVQGSGAFF | TGTGCCAGCAGCGAAGTCCAGGGTAGTGGAGCTTTCTTT | - | TRBV7-3 | - | TRBJ1-1
CASSQGRGEKLFF | TGTGCCAGTAGCCAGGGAAGAGGTGAAAAACTGTTTTTT | - | TRBV19 | many | TRBJ1-4
CASSARGHNTEAFF | TGTGCCAGCAGCGCGAGGGGTCACAACACTGAAGCTTTCTTT | - | TRBV5-5 | many | TRBJ1-1
CASSSSSGSVNEQFF | TGTGCCAGCAGCTCCTCCAGCGGGAGTGTAAATGAGCAGTTCTTC | TRBD2 | TRBV7-2 | many | TRBJ2-1
CASSLAAVIDGYTF | TGCGCCAGCAGCTTGGCCGCGGTTATCGATGGCTACACCTTC | - | TRBV5-1 | many | TRBJ1-2
CSGGLVYEQYF | TGCAGTGGAGGGCTAGTCTACGAGCAGTACTTC | - | TRBV20-1 | few | TRBJ2-7
CAWSNGQGPYNEQFF | TGTGCCTGGAGCAACGGACAGGGCCCCTACAATGAGCAGTTCTTC | TRBD1 | TRBV30 | many | TRBJ2-1
CASSGTADQPQHF | TGTGCCAGCAGTGGGACTGCTGATCAGCCCCAGCATTTT | - | TRBV12-3/TRBV12-4 | many | TRBJ1-5
CASSQDLGTRANNEQFF | TGTGCCAGCAGCCAAGATCTAGGGACTAGGGCCAACAATGAGCAGTTCTTC | TRBD2 | TRBV3-1 | many | TRBJ2-1
CSVIVETQYF | TGCAGCGTAATCGTTGAGACCCAGTACTTC | - | TRBV29-1 | - | TRBJ2-5
CASSRTGESSPLHF | TGTGCCAGCAGCCGGACAGGGGAAAGTTCACCCCTCCACTTT | TRBD1 | TRBV28 | many | TRBJ1-6
CASREGTYVQYF | TGTGCCAGTAGGGAGGGGACCTACGTGCAGTACTTC | TRBD2 | TRBV28 | - | TRBJ2-7
CASSALGGEVETQYF | TGTGCCAGCAGCGCCCTCGGAGGCGAGGTGGAGACCCAGTACTTC | - | TRBV9 | many | TRBJ2-5
CASSRGTYEQYF | TGTGCCAGCTCCCGCGGGACCTACGAGCAGTACTTC | - | TRBV28 | medium-sized | TRBJ2-7
CASSSELVNEQFF | TGCGCCAGCAGCTCAGAACTAGTCAATGAGCAGTTCTTC | - | TRBV5-1 | few | TRBJ2-1
CASSVDPTSGIKNTQYF | TGTGCCAGCAGCGTAGATCCAACTAGCGGGATTAAAAACACTCAGTACTTC | TRBD2 | TRBV9 | - | TRBJ2-4
CSDSDRGPDTQYF | TGCAGTGACTCGGACAGGGGACCAGATACGCAGTATTTT | TRBD1 | TRBV20-1 | medium-sized | TRBJ2-3